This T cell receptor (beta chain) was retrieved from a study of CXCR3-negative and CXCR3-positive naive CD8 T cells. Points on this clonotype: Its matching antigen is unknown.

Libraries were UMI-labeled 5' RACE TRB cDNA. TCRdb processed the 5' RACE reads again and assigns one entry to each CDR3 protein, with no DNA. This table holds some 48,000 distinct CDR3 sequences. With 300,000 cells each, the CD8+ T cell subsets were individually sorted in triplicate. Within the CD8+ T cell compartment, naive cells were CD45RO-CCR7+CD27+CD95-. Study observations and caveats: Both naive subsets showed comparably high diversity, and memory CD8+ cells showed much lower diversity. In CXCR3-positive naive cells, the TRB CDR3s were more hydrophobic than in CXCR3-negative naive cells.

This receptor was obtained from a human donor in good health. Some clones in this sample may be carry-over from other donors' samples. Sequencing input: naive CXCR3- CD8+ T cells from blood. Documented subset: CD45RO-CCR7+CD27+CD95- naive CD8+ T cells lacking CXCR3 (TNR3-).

CDR3 residues: CASSVQDSYEQYF. The rearrangement links TRBV7-2 to TRBJ2-7. Germline V CDR1 and CDR2: SGHTA, FQGNSA. The CDR3 runs to 13 residues.